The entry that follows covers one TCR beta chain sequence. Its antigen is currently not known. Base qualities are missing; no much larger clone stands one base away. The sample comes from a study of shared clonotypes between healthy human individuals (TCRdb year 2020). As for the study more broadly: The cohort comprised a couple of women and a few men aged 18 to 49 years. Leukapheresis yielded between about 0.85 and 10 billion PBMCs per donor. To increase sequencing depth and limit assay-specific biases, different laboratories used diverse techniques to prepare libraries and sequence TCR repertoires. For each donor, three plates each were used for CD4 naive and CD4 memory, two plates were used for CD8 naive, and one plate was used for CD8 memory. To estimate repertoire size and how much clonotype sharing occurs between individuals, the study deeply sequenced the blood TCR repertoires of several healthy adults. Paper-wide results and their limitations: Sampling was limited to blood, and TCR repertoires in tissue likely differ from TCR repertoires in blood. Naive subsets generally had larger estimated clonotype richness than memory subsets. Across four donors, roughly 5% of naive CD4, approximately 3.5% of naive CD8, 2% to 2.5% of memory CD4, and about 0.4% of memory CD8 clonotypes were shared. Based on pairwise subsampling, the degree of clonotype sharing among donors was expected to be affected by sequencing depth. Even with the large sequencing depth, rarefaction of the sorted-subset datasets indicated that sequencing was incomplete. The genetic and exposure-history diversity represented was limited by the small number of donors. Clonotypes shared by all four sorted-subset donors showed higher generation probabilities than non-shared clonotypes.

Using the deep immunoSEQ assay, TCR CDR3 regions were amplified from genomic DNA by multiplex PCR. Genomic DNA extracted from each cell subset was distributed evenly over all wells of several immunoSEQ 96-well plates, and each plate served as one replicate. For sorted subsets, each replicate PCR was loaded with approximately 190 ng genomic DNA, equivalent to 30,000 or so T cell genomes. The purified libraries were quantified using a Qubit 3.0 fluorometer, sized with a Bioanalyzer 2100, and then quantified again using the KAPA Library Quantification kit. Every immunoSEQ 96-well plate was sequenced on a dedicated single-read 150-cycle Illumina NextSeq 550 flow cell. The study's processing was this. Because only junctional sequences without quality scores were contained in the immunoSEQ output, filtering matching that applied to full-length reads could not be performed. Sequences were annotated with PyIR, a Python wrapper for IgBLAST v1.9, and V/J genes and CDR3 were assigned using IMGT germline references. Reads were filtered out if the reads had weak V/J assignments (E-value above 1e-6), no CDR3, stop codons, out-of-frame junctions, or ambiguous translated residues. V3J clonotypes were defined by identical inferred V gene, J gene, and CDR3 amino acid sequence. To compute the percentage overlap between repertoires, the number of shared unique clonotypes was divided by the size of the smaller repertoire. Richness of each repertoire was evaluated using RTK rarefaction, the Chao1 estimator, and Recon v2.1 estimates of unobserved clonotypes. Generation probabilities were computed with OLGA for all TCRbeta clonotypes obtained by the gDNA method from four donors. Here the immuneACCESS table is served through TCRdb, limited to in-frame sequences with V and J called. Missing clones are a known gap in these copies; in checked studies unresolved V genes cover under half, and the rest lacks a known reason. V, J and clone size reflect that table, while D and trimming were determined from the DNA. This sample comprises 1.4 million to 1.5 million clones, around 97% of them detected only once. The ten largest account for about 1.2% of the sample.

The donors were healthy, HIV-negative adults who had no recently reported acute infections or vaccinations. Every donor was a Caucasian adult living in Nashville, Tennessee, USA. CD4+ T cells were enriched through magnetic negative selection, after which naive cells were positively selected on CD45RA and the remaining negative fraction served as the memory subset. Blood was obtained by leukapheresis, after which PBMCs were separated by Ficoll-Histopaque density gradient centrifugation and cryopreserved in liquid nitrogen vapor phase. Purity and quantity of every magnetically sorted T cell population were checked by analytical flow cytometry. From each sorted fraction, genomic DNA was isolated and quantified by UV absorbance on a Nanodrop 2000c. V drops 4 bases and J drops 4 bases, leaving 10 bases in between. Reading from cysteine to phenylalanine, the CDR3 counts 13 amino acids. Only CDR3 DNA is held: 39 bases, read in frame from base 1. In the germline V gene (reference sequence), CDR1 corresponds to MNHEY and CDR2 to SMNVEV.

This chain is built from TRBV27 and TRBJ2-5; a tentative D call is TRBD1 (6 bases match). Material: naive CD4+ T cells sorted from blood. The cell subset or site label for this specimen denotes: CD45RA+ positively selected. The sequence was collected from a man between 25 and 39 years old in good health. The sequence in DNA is TGTGCCAGCAGTTCGGGACACCTAGAGACCCAGTACTTC. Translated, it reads CASSSGHLETQYF.